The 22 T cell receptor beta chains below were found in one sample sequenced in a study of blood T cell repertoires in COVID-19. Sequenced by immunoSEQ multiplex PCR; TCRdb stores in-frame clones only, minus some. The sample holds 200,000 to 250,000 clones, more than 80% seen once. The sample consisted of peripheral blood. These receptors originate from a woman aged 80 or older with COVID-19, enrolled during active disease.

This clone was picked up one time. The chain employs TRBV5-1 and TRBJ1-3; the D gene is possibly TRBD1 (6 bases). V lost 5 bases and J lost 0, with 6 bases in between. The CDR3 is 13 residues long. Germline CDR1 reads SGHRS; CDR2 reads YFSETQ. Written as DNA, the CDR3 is TGCGCCAGCAGACAGGGCTCTGGAAACACCATATATTTT. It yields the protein CASRQGSGNTIYF.

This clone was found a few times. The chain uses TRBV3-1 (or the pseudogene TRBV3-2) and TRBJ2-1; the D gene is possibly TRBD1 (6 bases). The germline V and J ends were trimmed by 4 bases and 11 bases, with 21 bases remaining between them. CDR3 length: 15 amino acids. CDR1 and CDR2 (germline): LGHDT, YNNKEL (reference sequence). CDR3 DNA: TGTGCCAGCAGCCTAACAGGGAAGGGATCGTACAAGCAGTTCTTC. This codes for CASSLTGKGSYKQFF.

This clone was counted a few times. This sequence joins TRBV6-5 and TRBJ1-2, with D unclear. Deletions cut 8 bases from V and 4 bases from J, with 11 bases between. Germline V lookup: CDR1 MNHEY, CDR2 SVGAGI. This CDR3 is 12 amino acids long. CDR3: CASGTGLYGYTF. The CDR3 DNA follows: TGTGCCAGCGGCACTGGACTCTATGGCTACACCTTC.

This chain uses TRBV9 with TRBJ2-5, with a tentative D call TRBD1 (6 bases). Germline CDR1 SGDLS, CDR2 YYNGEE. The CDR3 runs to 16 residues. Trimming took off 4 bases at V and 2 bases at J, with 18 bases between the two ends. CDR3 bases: TGTGCCAGCAGCCCCCGAGAGGGGGTCGTACAAGAGACCCAGTACTTC. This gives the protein CASSPREGVVQETQYF. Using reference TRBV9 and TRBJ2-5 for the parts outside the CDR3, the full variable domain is DSGVTQTPKHLITATGQRVTLRCSPRSGDLSVYWYQQSLDQGLQFLIQYYNGEERAKGNILERFSAQQFPDLHSELNLSSLELGDSALYFCASSPREGVVQETQYFGPGTRLLVL.

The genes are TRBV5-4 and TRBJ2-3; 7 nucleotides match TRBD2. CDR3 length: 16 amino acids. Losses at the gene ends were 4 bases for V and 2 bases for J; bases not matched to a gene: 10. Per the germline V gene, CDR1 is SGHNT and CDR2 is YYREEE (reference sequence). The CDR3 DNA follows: TGTGCCAGCAGCCCCGCCGGGAGGAAGAACACAGATACGCAGTATTTT. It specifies CASSPAGRKNTDTQYF.

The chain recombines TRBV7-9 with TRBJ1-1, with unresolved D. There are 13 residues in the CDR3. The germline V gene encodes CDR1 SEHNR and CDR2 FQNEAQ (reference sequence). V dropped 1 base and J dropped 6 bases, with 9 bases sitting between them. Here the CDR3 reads CASSLVEPPEAFF. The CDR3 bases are TGTGCCAGCAGCTTAGTAGAACCCCCTGAAGCTTTCTTT.

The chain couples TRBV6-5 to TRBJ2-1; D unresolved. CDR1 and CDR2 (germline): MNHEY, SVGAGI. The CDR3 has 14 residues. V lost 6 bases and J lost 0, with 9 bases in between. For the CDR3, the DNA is TGTGCCAGCAGCCCACTTAGCTCCTACAATGAGCAGTTCTTC. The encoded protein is CASSPLSSYNEQFF.

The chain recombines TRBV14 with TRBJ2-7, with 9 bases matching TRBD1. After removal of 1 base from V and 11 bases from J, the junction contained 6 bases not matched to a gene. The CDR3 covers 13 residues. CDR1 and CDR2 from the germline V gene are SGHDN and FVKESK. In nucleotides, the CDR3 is TGTGCCAGCAGCCAAGTCCGGGGACAGGGAGAGTACTTC. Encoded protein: CASSQVRGQGEYF.

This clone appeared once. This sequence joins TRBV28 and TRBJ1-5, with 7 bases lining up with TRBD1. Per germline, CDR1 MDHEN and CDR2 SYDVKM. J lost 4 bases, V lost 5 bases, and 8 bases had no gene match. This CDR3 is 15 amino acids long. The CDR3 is CASSAGTALNQPQHF. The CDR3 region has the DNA TGTGCCAGCAGTGCAGGGACAGCCTTAAATCAGCCCCAGCATTTT.

CDR3 region: CASSLQGQGNSPLHF. The CDR3 DNA is TGTGCCAGCAGCTTACAGGGGCAGGGGAATTCACCCCTCCACTTT. This sequence joins TRBV11-2 and TRBJ1-6; TRBD1 is a possible D gene (6 bases). CDR1 is SGHAT, CDR2 FQNNGV, per germline. The CDR3 consists of 15 residues. V was clipped by 2 bases and J by 7 bases, with 12 bases between them.

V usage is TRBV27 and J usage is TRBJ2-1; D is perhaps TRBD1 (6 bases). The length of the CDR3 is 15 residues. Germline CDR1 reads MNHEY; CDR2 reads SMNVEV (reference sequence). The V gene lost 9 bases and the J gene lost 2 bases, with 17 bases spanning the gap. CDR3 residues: CASSPDRLAYNEQFF. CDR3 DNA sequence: TGTGCCAGTTCCCCTGACAGGTTGGCCTACAATGAGCAGTTCTTC.

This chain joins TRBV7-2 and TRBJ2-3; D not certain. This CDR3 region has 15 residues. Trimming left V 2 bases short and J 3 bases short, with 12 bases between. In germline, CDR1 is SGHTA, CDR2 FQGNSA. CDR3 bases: TGTGCCAGCAGCTTAAAAGAGCGTATTACAGATACGCAGTATTTT. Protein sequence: CASSLKERITDTQYF.

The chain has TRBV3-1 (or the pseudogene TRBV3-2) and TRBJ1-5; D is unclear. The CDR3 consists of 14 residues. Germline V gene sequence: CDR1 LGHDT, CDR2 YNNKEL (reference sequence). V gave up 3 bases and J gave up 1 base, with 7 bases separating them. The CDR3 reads CASSQGESNQPQHF. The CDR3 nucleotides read TGTGCCAGCAGCCAGGGAGAAAGCAATCAGCCCCAGCATTTT.

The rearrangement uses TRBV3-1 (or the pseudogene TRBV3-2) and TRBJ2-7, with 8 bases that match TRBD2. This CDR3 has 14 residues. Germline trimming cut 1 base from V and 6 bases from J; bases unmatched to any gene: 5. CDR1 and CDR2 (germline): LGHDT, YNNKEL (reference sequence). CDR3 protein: CASSQAGLVVEQYF. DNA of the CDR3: TGTGCCAGCAGCCAAGCGGGACTAGTAGTCGAGCAGTACTTC.

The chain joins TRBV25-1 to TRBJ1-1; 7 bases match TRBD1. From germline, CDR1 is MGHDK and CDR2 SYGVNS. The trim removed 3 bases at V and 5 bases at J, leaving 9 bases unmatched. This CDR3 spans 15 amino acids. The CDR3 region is CASSDPSGGETEAFF. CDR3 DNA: TGTGCCAGCAGTGATCCATCAGGGGGAGAAACTGAAGCTTTCTTT.

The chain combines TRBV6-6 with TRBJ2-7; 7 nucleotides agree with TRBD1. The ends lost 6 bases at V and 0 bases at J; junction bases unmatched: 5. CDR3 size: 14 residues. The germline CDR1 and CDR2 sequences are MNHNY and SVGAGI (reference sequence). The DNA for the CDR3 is TGTGCCAGCAGAAGAACAGGGGTCTCCTACGAGCAGTACTTC. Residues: CASRRTGVSYEQYF.

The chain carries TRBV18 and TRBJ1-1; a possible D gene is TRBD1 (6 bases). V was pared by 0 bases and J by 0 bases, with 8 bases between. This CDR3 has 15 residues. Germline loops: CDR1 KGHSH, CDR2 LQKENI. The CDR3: CASSPPQGVNTEAFF. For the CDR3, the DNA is TGTGCCAGCTCACCACCACAGGGAGTGAACACTGAAGCTTTCTTT.

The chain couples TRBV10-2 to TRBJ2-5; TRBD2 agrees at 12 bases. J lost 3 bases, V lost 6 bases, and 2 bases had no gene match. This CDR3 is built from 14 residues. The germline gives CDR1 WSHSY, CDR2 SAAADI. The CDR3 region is CASRGLAGEETQYF. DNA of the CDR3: TGCGCCAGCAGGGGACTAGCGGGTGAAGAGACCCAGTACTTC.

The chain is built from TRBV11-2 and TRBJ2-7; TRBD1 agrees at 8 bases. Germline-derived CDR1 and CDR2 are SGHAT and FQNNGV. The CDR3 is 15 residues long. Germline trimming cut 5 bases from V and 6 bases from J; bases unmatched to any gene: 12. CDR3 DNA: TGTGCCAGCAGCGTCCCTAGGCGTGACAGGGGCGAGCAGTACTTC. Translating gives CASSVPRRDRGEQYF.

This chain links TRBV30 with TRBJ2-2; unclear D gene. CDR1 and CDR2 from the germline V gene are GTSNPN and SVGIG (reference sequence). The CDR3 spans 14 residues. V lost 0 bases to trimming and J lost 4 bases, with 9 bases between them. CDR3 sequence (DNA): TGTGCCTGGAGTGTAGCCGGGTCCACCGGGGAGCTGTTTTTT. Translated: CAWSVAGSTGELFF.

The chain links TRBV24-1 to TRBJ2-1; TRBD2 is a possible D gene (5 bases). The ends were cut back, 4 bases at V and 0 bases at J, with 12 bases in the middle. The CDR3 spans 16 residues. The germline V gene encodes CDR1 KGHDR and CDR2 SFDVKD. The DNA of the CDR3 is TGTGCCACCAGTGACCCTACTAGAAGCTCCTACAATGAGCAGTTCTTC. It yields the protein CATSDPTRSSYNEQFF.

The CDR3 coding sequence is TGTGCCAGCAGCTTTACAGCCTCGGTTGAGCAGTACTTC. Its protein product is CASSFTASVEQYF. This chain connects TRBV11-3 to TRBJ2-7; no clear D gene. With 3 bases removed from V and 7 bases from J, the gap between germline ends came to 13 bases. The CDR3 loop spans 13 amino acids. CDR1 is SGHNT, CDR2 YENEEA, per germline.